This T cell receptor (beta chain) was recovered during a study of cytomegalovirus exposure and HLA in healthy donors. TCRdb's table, derived via immunoSEQ multiplex PCR, lists solely in-frame clones and lacks some. This table holds approximately 230,000 clones, about 88% found once. The V gene's germline CDR1 is LNHNV and CDR2 YYDKDF (reference sequence). This CDR3 has 15 residues. V lost 0 bases to trimming and J lost 3 bases, with 12 bases between them. This rearrangement joins TRBV15 to TRBJ2-7; D gene uncertain. Sequencing used PBMCs. This receptor was obtained from a man aged 18 to 29 in good health and CMV-seropositive. CDR3 amino acids: CATSRDRATNYEQYF. The CDR3 DNA reads as TGTGCCACCAGCAGAGATAGGGCTACGAACTACGAGCAGTACTTC.